This TCR beta chain was documented in a study of T cells in Graves' hyperthyroidism and ophthalmopathy. General study findings and limits: The majority of expanded thyroid clonotypes above 0.001 also appeared in blood. Model predictions of ophthalmopathy came a median roughly 6.4 months before onset.

The source material, RNA transcripts, was used to amplify TCR beta CDR3 regions. A set of HTBI primers served as the primers for a first-round RT-PCR of the TCR CDR3. MiXCR was run by TCRdb on the multiplex PCR reads, yielding one entry per CDR3 protein. The table includes approximately 590,000 distinct CDR3 sequences, about a sixth detected once. This CDR3 spans 15 amino acids. Trimming removed 3 bases from V and 0 bases from J, with 11 bases in between. Germline CDR1 MNHEY, CDR2 SMNVEV (reference sequence). On the basis of clinical symptoms, serum thyroxine and TRAb, thyroid ultrasound and orbital computed tomography, diagnoses were made. This clonotype was seen a few times. What it binds is not known.

The V call is TRBV27, the J call TRBJ1-1; D not certain. This receptor was taken from a woman in her 30s with Graves' hyperthyroidism. Sequenced input: blood. CDR3 sequence: CASSFGQRLNTEAFF. In DNA, the CDR3 is TGTGCCAGCAGTTTCGGGCAGAGACTGAACACTGAAGCTTTCTTT.